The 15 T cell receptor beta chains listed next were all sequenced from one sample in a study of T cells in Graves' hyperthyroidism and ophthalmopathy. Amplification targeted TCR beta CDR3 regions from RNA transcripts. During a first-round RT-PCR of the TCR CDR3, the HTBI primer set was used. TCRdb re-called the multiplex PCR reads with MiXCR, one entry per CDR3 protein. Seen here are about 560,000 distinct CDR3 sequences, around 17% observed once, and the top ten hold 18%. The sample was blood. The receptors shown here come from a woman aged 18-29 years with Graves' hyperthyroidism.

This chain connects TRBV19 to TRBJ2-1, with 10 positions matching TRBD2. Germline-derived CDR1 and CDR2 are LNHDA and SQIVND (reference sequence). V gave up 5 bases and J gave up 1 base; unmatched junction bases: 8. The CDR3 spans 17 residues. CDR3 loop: CASSGGLASPSYNEQFF. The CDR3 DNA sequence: TGTGCCAGTAGTGGGGGACTAGCGTCCCCATCCTACAATGAGCAGTTCTTC.

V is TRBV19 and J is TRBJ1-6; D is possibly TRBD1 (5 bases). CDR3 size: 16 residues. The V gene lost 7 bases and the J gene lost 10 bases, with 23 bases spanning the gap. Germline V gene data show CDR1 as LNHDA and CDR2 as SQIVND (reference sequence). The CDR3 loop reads CASTRRGVSPYSPLHF. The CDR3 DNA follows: TGTGCCAGTACTAGGAGGGGCGTCTCCCCCTACTCACCCCTCCACTTT.

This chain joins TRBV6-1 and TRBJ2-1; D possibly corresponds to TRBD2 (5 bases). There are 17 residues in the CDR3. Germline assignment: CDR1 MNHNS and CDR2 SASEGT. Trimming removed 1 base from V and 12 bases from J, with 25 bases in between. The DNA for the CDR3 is TGTGCCAGCAGTGAAGTTTTGGCGGGCCGAGTCGAGATGGGGCAGTTCTTC. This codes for CASSEVLAGRVEMGQFF.

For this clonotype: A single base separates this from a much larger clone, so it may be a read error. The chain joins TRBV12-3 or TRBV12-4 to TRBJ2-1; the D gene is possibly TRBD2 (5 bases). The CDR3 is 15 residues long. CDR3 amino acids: CASSLSGVSYNGQFF. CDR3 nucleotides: TGTGCCAGCAGTTTATCCGGGGTCTCCTACAATGGGCAGTTCTTC.

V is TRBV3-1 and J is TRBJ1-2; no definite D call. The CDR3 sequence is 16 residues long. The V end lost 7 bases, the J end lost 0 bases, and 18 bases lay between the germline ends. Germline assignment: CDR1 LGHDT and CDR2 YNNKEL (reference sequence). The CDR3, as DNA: TGTGCCAGCAAACCGAAATCGGCCGGATCTAACTATGGCTACACCTTC. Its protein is CASKPKSAGSNYGYTF.

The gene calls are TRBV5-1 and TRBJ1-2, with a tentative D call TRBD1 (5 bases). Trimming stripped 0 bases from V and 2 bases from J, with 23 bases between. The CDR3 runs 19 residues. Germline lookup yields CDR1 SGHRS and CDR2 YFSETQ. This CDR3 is CASSLVIRTREQRNYGYTF. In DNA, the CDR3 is TGCGCCAGCAGCTTGGTCATCAGGACACGAGAACAACGGAACTATGGCTACACCTTC.

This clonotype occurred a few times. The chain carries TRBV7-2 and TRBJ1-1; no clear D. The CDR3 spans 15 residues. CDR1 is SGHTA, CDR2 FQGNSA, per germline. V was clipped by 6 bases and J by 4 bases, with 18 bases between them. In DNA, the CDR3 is TGTGCCAGCAGTCAGGCACCGGGGATGGGCACTGAAGCTTTCTTT. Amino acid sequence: CASSQAPGMGTEAFF.

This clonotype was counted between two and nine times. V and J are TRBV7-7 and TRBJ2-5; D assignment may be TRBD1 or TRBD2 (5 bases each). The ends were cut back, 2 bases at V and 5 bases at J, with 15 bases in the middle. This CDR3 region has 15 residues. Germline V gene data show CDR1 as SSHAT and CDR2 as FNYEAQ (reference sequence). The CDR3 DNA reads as TGTGCCAGCAGCTTAAGGGACCTAGGCGTTGAGACCCAGTACTTC. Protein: CASSLRDLGVETQYF. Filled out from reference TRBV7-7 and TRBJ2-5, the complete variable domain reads GAGVSQSPRYKVTKRGQDVTLRCDPISSHATLYWYQQALGQGPEFLTYFNYEAQPDKSGLPSDRFSAERPEGSISTLTIQRTEQRDSAMYRCASSLRDLGVETQYFGPGTRLLVL.

The CDR3 DNA reads TGTGCCAGCAGCCCCCGGGGTGGGGGCTCGTCCTACGAGCAGTACTTC. This translates into CASSPRGGGSSYEQYF. The chain links TRBV27 to TRBJ2-7, with D possibly TRBD1 on 6 matching bases. The CDR3 has 16 residues. The germline V and J ends were trimmed by 6 bases and 1 base, with 19 bases remaining between them. Germline V gene sequence: CDR1 MNHEY, CDR2 SMNVEV (reference sequence).

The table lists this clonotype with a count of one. The CDR3 bases are TGTGCCAGTAGTATAGGGCCCTTGTTCGGTGAGCAGTTCTTC. Translating gives CASSIGPLFGEQFF. The chain is built from TRBV19 and TRBJ2-1; D gene uncertain. Trimming left V 1 base short and J 9 bases short, with 13 bases between. CDR1 LNHDA and CDR2 SQIVND come from the germline V gene (reference sequence). The CDR3 is 14 residues long. Drawing the rest from reference TRBV19 and TRBJ2-1, the complete variable domain is DGGITQSPKYLFRKEGQNVTLSCEQNLNHDAMYWYRQDPGQGLRLIYYSQIVNDFQKGDIAEGYSVSREKKESFPLTVTSAQKNPTAFYLCASSIGPLFGEQFFGPGTRLTVL.

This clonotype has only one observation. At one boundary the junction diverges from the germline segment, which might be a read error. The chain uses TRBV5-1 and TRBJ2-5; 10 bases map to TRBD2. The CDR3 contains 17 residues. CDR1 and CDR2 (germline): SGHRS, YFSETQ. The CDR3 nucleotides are TGCGCCAGCAGCTTGGGTTTCCTAGCGGGGGCAGAAGAGAGCCAGTACTTC. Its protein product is CASSLGFLAGAEESQYF.

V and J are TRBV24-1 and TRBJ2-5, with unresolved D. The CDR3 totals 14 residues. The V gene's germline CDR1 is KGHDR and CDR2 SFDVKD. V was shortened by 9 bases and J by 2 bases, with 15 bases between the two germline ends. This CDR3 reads CATARDRSQETQYF. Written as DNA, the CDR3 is TGTGCCACCGCCCGAGATAGGAGTCAAGAGACCCAGTACTTC.

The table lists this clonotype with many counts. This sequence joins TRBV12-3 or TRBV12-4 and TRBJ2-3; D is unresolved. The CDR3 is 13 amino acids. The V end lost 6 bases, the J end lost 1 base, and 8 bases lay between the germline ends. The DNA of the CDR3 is TGTGCCAGCAGACGCCTACGCACAGATACGCAGTATTTT. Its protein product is CASRRLRTDTQYF.

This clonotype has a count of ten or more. CDR3 nucleotides: TGTGCCAGCAGCTTGGCTGGGAGCTCTGGAAACACCATATATTTT. Translating gives CASSLAGSSGNTIYF. The V and J genes are TRBV13 and TRBJ1-3; D ambiguous. The V gene lost 3 bases and the J gene lost 0 bases, with 9 bases spanning the gap. The germline CDR1 and CDR2 sequences are PRHDT and FYEKMQ (reference sequence). The CDR3 has 15 amino acids.

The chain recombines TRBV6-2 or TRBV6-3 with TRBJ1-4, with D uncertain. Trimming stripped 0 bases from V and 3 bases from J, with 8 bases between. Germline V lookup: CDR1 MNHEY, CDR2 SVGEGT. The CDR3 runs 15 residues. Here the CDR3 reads CASSYSGHPNEKLFF. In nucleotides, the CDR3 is TGTGCCAGCAGTTACTCGGGTCATCCTAATGAAAAACTGTTTTTT.